The 19 T cell receptor beta chains presented below share a single source sample, sequenced in a study of shared clonotypes between healthy human individuals. The repertoire was sequenced with immunoSEQ multiplex PCR; TCRdb's copy has only in-frame clones and lacks some. The sample lists 2.3 million or so clones; 90% to 95% were seen once. Sequenced sample: naive CD4+ T cells from PBMCs. Subset defined: CD45RA+ positively selected. The receptor set was obtained from a man in his late teens or twenties in good health. Some clones in this sample may be carry-over from other donors' samples.

CDR3 bases: TGCAGTGCTAGAGATCGCAGTCAAGCTTTCTTT. Its protein is CSARDRSQAFF. The J gene is TRBJ1-1, the V gene TRBV20-1; D remains unclear. Germline CDR1 reads DFQATT; CDR2 reads SNEGSKA (reference sequence). The CDR3 length is 11 residues. V was shortened by 0 bases and J by 9 bases, with 8 bases between the two germline ends.

The DNA for the CDR3 is TGTGCCAGTAGTATCGGCAGGGGAAACGAAAAACTGTTTTTT. This codes for CASSIGRGNEKLFF. V is TRBV19 and J is TRBJ1-4, with D possibly TRBD1 on 6 matching bases. Trimming cost V 3 bases and J 8 bases, with 13 bases left between them. This CDR3 comprises 14 residues. Per the germline V gene, CDR1 is LNHDA and CDR2 is SQIVND (reference sequence).

The chain links TRBV5-4 to TRBJ2-7, with 15 bases lining up with TRBD2. After removal of 1 base from V and 7 bases from J, the junction contained 12 bases not matched to a gene. This CDR3 has 18 residues. Germline V gives CDR1 SGHNT, CDR2 YYREEE (reference sequence). DNA of the CDR3: TGTGCCAGCAGCTTGTCCACCTCCGGGACTAGCGGGAGGCAAGAGCAGTACTTC. Amino acids: CASSLSTSGTSGRQEQYF.

The V and J genes are TRBV4-1 and TRBJ2-2, with D maybe TRBD2 (5 bases). The CDR3 runs to 13 residues. Trimming removed 0 bases at V and 10 bases at J, with 9 bases between. CDR1 and CDR2 from the germline V gene are MGHRA and YSYEKL. The CDR3: CASSQDRESELFF. The CDR3 DNA reads as TGCGCCAGCAGCCAAGATAGGGAGTCGGAGCTGTTTTTT.

The gene calls are TRBV27 and TRBJ2-7; D unresolved. With 8 bases removed from V and 5 bases from J, the gap between germline ends came to 16 bases. Germline CDR1 MNHEY, CDR2 SMNVEV (reference sequence). The CDR3 is 13 residues long. The CDR3 region has the DNA TGTGCCAGCGTAGGGCGGCTTCGGGACGAGCAGTACTTC. It yields the protein CASVGRLRDEQYF.

V usage is TRBV28 and J usage is TRBJ2-5, with 8 nucleotides matching TRBD2. The V gene's germline CDR1 is MDHEN and CDR2 SYDVKM. V shed 8 bases, J shed 5 bases, and the junction held 7 bases outside the gene matches. This CDR3 is 13 amino acids long. The CDR3 reads CASQGLAWETQYF. As DNA, the CDR3 is TGTGCCAGCCAAGGACTAGCTTGGGAGACCCAGTACTTC.

CDR3 loop: CASSQASTGTDTQYF. The CDR3 region has the DNA TGTGCCAGCAGCCAAGCCTCCACTGGCACAGATACGCAGTATTTT. This chain connects TRBV14 to TRBJ2-3; D is unresolved. This CDR3 contains 15 residues. The V end was cut by 1 base, the J end by 1 base, with 9 bases between. Per the germline V gene, CDR1 is SGHDN and CDR2 is FVKESK.

The chain uses TRBV19 and TRBJ2-7, with 8 bases lining up with TRBD1. This CDR3 comprises 14 residues. With 1 base clipped from V and 6 bases from J, the junction kept 5 bases outside the gene matches. Germline CDR1 is LNHDA and CDR2 is SQIVND (reference sequence). CDR3 DNA: TGTGCCAGTAGTATAGCAGGGGGCCCATTCGAGCAGTACTTC. Protein sequence: CASSIAGGPFEQYF.

The chain employs TRBV7-9 and TRBJ1-5, with D perhaps TRBD1 (5 bases). The V end was cut by 0 bases, the J end by 9 bases, with 9 bases between. This CDR3 comprises 13 residues. CDR1 and CDR2 (germline): SEHNR, FQNEAQ (reference sequence). This CDR3 is CASSLAGELPQHF. DNA for the CDR3: TGTGCCAGCAGCTTAGCGGGGGAACTGCCCCAGCATTTT. Using reference TRBV7-9 and TRBJ1-5 for the parts outside the CDR3, the full variable domain is DTGVSQNPRHKITKRGQNVTFRCDPISEHNRLYWYRQTLGQGPEFLTYFQNEAQLEKSRLLSDRFSAERPKGSFSTLEIQRTEQGDSAMYLCASSLAGELPQHFGDGTRLSIL.

The J gene is TRBJ2-1, the V gene TRBV2; a possible D gene is TRBD1 (6 bases). Germline loops: CDR1 SNHLY, CDR2 FYNNEI. This CDR3 is built from 13 residues. Trimming took off 10 bases at V and 4 bases at J, with 14 bases between the two ends. The CDR3 sequence is CATTQQGYNEQFF. The DNA for the CDR3 is TGTGCCACAACACAACAGGGTTACAATGAGCAGTTCTTC. The full variable domain, rest sourced from reference TRBV2 and TRBJ2-1, is EPEVTQTPSHQVTQMGQEVILRCVPISNHLYFYWYRQILGQKVEFLVSFYNNEISEKSEIFDDQFSVERPDGSNFTLKIRSTKLEDSAMYFCATTQQGYNEQFFGPGTRLTVL.

The chain recombines TRBV7-2 with TRBJ1-3, with 7 bases matching TRBD1. Unmatched junction bases numbered 8, after V lost 0 bases and J lost 0 bases. The CDR3 sequence is 18 residues long. Germline CDR1 reads SGHTA; CDR2 reads FQGNSA. CDR3 region: CASSLAVYRDSSGNTIYF. The CDR3 nucleotides are TGTGCCAGCAGCTTAGCAGTATATCGGGACAGCTCTGGAAACACCATATATTTT.

The rearrangement links TRBV7-8 to TRBJ2-7; 9 bases align to TRBD2. Unmatched junction bases numbered 14, after V lost 5 bases and J lost 3 bases. In germline, CDR1 is SGHVS, CDR2 FQNEAQ. CDR3 size: 17 residues. CDR3 in DNA: TGTGCCAGCAGCCTACCGGGTCTGGGTAGCGGGAGCTACGAGCAGTACTTC. Encoded protein: CASSLPGLGSGSYEQYF.

This clone is a singleton in its sample. This chain uses TRBV19 with TRBJ1-4; D is undetermined. Germline-derived CDR1 and CDR2 are LNHDA and SQIVND (reference sequence). V was trimmed by 4 bases and J by 0 bases, leaving 12 bases between them. There are 16 residues in the CDR3. CDR3 region: CASSTTNRATNEKLFF. The CDR3 DNA sequence: TGTGCCAGTAGTACGACAAATAGGGCAACTAATGAAAAACTGTTTTTT.

V is TRBV4-3 and J is TRBJ2-1; D is perhaps TRBD2 (5 bases). Trimming pared 4 bases from V and 0 bases from J, leaving 19 bases between. Germline values: CDR1 LGHNA, CDR2 YSLEER. The CDR3 is 18 residues long. The CDR3: CASSPTPRSGSSYNEQFF. In DNA, the CDR3 is TGCGCCAGCAGCCCGACGCCAAGGTCGGGATCCTCCTACAATGAGCAGTTCTTC.

This chain uses TRBV6-4 with TRBJ2-3, with 13 bases matching TRBD2. Looked up from germline, CDR1 is MRHNA and CDR2 is SNTAGT. Germline trimming cut 3 bases from V and 4 bases from J; bases unmatched to any gene: 10. The CDR3 contains 18 residues. The CDR3 is CASSEGGGLAGISDTQYF. In DNA form, the CDR3 reads TGTGCCAGCAGTGAAGGCGGGGGACTAGCGGGAATATCAGATACGCAGTATTTT.

The V and J genes are TRBV11-2 and TRBJ1-1; D perhaps matches TRBD1 (6 bases). CDR3 length: 13 residues. Per germline, CDR1 SGHAT and CDR2 FQNNGV. V lost 10 bases and J lost 2, with 14 bases in between. The CDR3: CATFRQVNTEAFF. The CDR3 coding sequence is TGTGCCACCTTCCGACAGGTAAACACTGAAGCTTTCTTT.

The chain carries TRBV18 and TRBJ2-7, with a possible D match to TRBD1 (6 bases). The V and J ends lost 6 bases and 6 bases respectively, with 15 bases between them. The CDR3 extends over 13 amino acids. Germline CDR1 and CDR2: KGHSH and LQKENI. The DNA of the CDR3 is TGTGCCAGCTCCACCCCCCCCAGGGGCGAGCAGTACTTC. This sequence encodes CASSTPPRGEQYF.

Regarding this clone: The same CDR3 also results from other DNA sequences found in this sample. The chain employs TRBV7-2 and TRBJ1-1; D unclear. CDR3 size: 14 residues. Germline V gene sequence: CDR1 SGHTA, CDR2 FQGNSA. V lost 1 base, J lost 1 base, and 7 bases lay in between. CDR3 region: CASSLVGRNTEAFF. Here the CDR3 DNA reads TGTGCCAGCAGCTTAGTTGGCAGGAACACTGAAGCTTTCTTT.

In its sample, this clone was seen once. The rearrangement links TRBV29-1 to TRBJ1-3; D gene unclear. The CDR3 is made up of 10 amino acids. Germline V gene sequence: CDR1 SQVTM, CDR2 ANQGSEA. Trimming pared 5 bases from V and 8 bases from J, leaving 7 bases between. Here the CDR3 reads CSVKGDTIYF. The CDR3 DNA is TGCAGCGTTAAGGGTGACACCATATATTTT.